This T cell receptor (beta chain) was recovered during a study of tumor-infiltrating lymphocytes in oesophageal squamous cell carcinoma. This clonotype was detected only once. The V gene end was trimmed by 6 bases and the J gene end by 5 bases; junction bases not matched to a gene: 9. Germline V gene data show CDR1 as SGHAT and CDR2 as FQNNGV. The CDR3 spans 15 residues. MiXCR, run by TCRdb on the PCR reads, gives a single entry per CDR3 protein. The sample consists of 20,000 to 30,000 distinct CDR3 sequences, about 40% of them appearing once. This clonotype was obtained from a male donor with esophageal squamous cell carcinoma. This chain uses TRBV11-2 with TRBJ2-1; 8 nucleotides align to TRBD2. The material sequenced was esophageal tumor tissue. CDR3 bases: TGTGCCAGCAGGATAGCGGGAAGCCGAGACAATGAGCAGTTCTTC. The encoded protein is CASRIAGSRDNEQFF.